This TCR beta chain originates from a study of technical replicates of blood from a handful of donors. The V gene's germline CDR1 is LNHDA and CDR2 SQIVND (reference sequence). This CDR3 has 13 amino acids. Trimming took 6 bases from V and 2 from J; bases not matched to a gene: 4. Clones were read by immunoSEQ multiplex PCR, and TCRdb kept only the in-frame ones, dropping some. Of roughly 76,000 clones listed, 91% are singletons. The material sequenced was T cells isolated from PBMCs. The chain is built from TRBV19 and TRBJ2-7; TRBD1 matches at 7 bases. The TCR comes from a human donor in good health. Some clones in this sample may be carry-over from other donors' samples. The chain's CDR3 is CASRQGPAYEQYF. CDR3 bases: TGTGCCAGTAGACAGGGGCCTGCCTACGAGCAGTACTTC.